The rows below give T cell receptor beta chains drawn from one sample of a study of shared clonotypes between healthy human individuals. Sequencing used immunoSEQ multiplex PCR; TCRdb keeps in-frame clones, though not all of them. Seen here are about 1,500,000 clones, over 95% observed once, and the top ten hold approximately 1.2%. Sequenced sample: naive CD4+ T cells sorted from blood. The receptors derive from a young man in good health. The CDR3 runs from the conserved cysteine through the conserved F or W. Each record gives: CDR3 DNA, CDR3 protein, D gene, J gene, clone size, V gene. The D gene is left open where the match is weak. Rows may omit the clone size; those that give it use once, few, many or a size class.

TGCGCCAGCAGTCAATTCGCGTGGAATGAGCAGTTCTTC	CASSQFAWNEQFF	.	TRBJ2-1	.	TRBV23-1
TGTGCCAGTAGTACAAGGGGTCGGACTCTCGACGAGCAGTACTTC	CASSTRGRTLDEQYF	.	TRBJ2-7	.	TRBV19
TGCGCCAGCAGCTTGGTCGGCGGATTCCGCTACGAGCAGTACTTC	CASSLVGGFRYEQYF	.	TRBJ2-7	.	TRBV5-1
TGTGCCAGCAGCTTGGTAGGGGGAAGGGGCGAGCAGTACTTC	CASSLVGGRGEQYF	.	TRBJ2-7	.	TRBV5-4
TGTGCCAGCAGCGTTGACAGAAATCAGCCCCAGCATTTT	CASSVDRNQPQHF	.	TRBJ1-5	.	TRBV5-4
TGTGCCAGCGCAAGTAGACCTGATCTCGAGCAGTACTTC	CASASRPDLEQYF	.	TRBJ2-7	once	TRBV11-3
TGTGCCAGTAGTATCGACAGGGAACTAGGCGGAAATCAGCCCCAGCATTTT	CASSIDRELGGNQPQHF	TRBD1	TRBJ1-5	.	TRBV19
TGTGCCAGCAGCGCCGGGGGTCGACAGTCCGGGAAGACCCAGTACTTC	CASSAGGRQSGKTQYF	.	TRBJ2-5	.	TRBV9
TGTGCCAGCATCACAGTAGCTAACTATGGCTACACCTTC	CASITVANYGYTF	.	TRBJ1-2	.	TRBV2
TGCGCCAGCAGCTTGGCCCAGAGTGCGCAGTATTTT	CASSLAQSAQYF	.	TRBJ2-3	.	TRBV5-1
TGTGCCAGCTCACCACTATCAGGGATGGGGAACACCGGGGAGCTGTTTTTT	CASSPLSGMGNTGELFF	.	TRBJ2-2	once	TRBV18
TGTGCCACCAGCAGAGAGGTGCTTGGGGGTTACTATGGCTACACCTTC	CATSREVLGGYYGYTF	.	TRBJ1-2	.	TRBV15
TGTGCCAGCAGCTTAGCGTTACAGGGCTTCAGGTACGGGGAAAAACTGTTTTTT	CASSLALQGFRYGEKLFF	.	TRBJ1-4	.	TRBV7-9
TGTGCCAGCAGCTTAATACGGGAGGGTGGCTACACCTTC	CASSLIREGGYTF	.	TRBJ1-2	.	TRBV7-2
TGTGCCACCAGCAGAGATCTGCGGACAGGGATCGCTGAAGCTTTCTTT	CATSRDLRTGIAEAFF	TRBD1	TRBJ1-1	once	TRBV15
TGTGCCATCAGTGTAGCGGGAGAGGGAGATACGCAGTATTTT	CAISVAGEGDTQYF	TRBD2	TRBJ2-3	.	TRBV10-3
TGTGCCGCCCGGGGGCGAGGTCAGCCCCAGCATTTT	CAARGRGQPQHF	.	TRBJ1-5	.	TRBV10-3
TGTGCCAGTAAAATACTTCGACAGGAACCCAATGAGCAGTTCTTC	CASKILRQEPNEQFF	.	TRBJ2-1	.	TRBV5-8
TGTGCCAGCGGGGAACAGGGGGCCTACTATGGCTACACCTTC	CASGEQGAYYGYTF	TRBD1	TRBJ1-2	.	TRBV7-9
TGTGCCAGCAGCTTTTCTAAGCAAACAGATACGCAGTATTTT	CASSFSKQTDTQYF	.	TRBJ2-3	.	TRBV7-6
TGTGCCAGCAGCGGTGGCTCCAGGGAGGGTACGCAGTATTTT	CASSGGSREGTQYF	TRBD2	TRBJ2-3	.	TRBV7-2
TGTGCCTGGGCAAGCACAGGGGGGCCTAGCTCCTACAATGAGCAGTTCTTC	CAWASTGGPSSYNEQFF	TRBD1	TRBJ2-1	.	TRBV30
TGTGCCAGCAGTTCCATGGGCGGGAGGGCGGTAGGTACGCAGTATTTT	CASSSMGGRAVGTQYF	TRBD2	TRBJ2-3	.	TRBV27
TGTGCCACCAGCAGATCCCCAGGGGGCGACTCCTACGAGCAGTACTTC	CATSRSPGGDSYEQYF	TRBD1	TRBJ2-7	.	TRBV15
TGTGCCACCAGAAGGGACACCAACACTGAAGCTTTCTTT	CATRRDTNTEAFF	.	TRBJ1-1	.	TRBV15
TGTGCCAGCAGCGACCGGGACAGCCGAAACGAGCAGTACTTC	CASSDRDSRNEQYF	TRBD1	TRBJ2-7	.	TRBV11-3
TGTGCCAGCAGCCCACGTACGACGGCACGTTTCTACGAGCAGTACTTC	CASSPRTTARFYEQYF	.	TRBJ2-7	.	TRBV14
TGTGCCACCTCACTCGGTGGGGCCAACGTCCTGACTTTC	CATSLGGANVLTF	.	TRBJ2-6	.	TRBV19
TGTGCCAGCAGTTTCCTCGAGGGGTCAGGCGAGCAGTACTTC	CASSFLEGSGEQYF	.	TRBJ2-7	.	TRBV28
TGTGCCAGAAGGAGGAGCGAAAAACTGTTTTTT	CARRRSEKLFF	.	TRBJ1-4	.	TRBV5-3
TGTGCCAGCAGTTTATTTCTGGGACAGGCTTTCTTT	CASSLFLGQAFF	TRBD1	TRBJ1-1	.	TRBV28
TGTGCCAGCAGTCCCCTGGGGGGAGTGGGAACTAATGAAAAACTGTTTTTT	CASSPLGGVGTNEKLFF	.	TRBJ1-4	.	TRBV27
TGTGCCAGCAGTCCACGGACTAGCGGGAGGGCCCGCTCCTACGAGCAGTACTTC	CASSPRTSGRARSYEQYF	TRBD2	TRBJ2-7	.	TRBV27
TGTGCCAGCAGCTCCAAGGCGGGACAGGGCGTGGAGACCCAGTACTTC	CASSSKAGQGVETQYF	TRBD1	TRBJ2-5	.	TRBV7-7
TGTGCCAGCTCACTAAAAATACTAGCGGGAGAGCCCCCATACAATGAGCAGTTCTTC	CASSLKILAGEPPYNEQFF	TRBD2	TRBJ2-1	.	TRBV18
TGTGCCAGCAGCACTTCTTTGGGAGGGCAAGACAATGAGCAGTTCTTC	CASSTSLGGQDNEQFF	TRBD2	TRBJ2-1	once	TRBV9
TGTGCCAGCAGTAAAAAAACAAGCTCTACCGGGGAGCTGTTTTTT	CASSKKTSSTGELFF	.	TRBJ2-2	.	TRBV2